Below, 17 T cell receptor beta chains from the same sample are listed, as sequenced in a study of CD8 T cells in Susac syndrome. Reverse transcription of roughly 0.5 to 1 ug RNA was carried out with random hexamers. TCRdb itself ran the immunoSEQ multiplex PCR reads through MiXCR, one entry per CDR3 protein. The sample includes approximately 170,000 distinct CDR3 sequences, about 91% of them seen just once. Specimen: CD4+ T cells from PBMCs. These receptors were taken from a human donor in good health.

This clonotype was counted once. The V gene is TRBV20-1, the J gene TRBJ1-1; 8 positions match TRBD1. The ends lost 1 base at V and 1 base at J; junction bases unmatched: 2. Per the germline V gene, CDR1 is DFQATT and CDR2 is SNEGSKA (reference sequence). This CDR3 spans 14 amino acids. The CDR3 DNA follows: TGCAGTGCTAGAGGTGGGACAGGGAACACTGAAGCTTTCTTT. Residues: CSARGGTGNTEAFF.

The chain uses TRBV30 and TRBJ2-7, with 8 bases lining up with TRBD2. CDR3 length: 14 amino acids. The V gene end was trimmed by 3 bases and the J gene end by 6 bases; junction bases not matched to a gene: 10. CDR1 GTSNPN and CDR2 SVGIG come from the germline V gene (reference sequence). The CDR3 loop is CAWRTKAGAGEQYF. DNA for the CDR3: TGTGCCTGGAGGACTAAAGCGGGAGCTGGCGAGCAGTACTTC. Full variable domain (remainder filled in from reference TRBV30 and TRBJ2-7): SQTIHQWPATLVQPVGSPLSLECTVEGTSNPNLYWYRQAAGRGLQLLFYSVGIGQISSEVPQNLSASRPQDRQFILSSKKLLLSDSGFYLCAWRTKAGAGEQYFGPGTRLTVT.

The J gene is TRBJ2-2, the V gene TRBV20-1; 9 nucleotides align to TRBD2. CDR3 length: 17 amino acids. Germline V CDR1 and CDR2: DFQATT, SNEGSKA (reference sequence). J was trimmed by 0 bases and V by 1 base; bases with no gene match: 6. CDR3 nucleotides: TGCAGTGCTAGAGGTCCGGGACTAGCCGCGAACACCGGGGAGCTGTTTTTT. Residues: CSARGPGLAANTGELFF.

J is TRBJ2-7 and V is TRBV5-1, with D perhaps TRBD2 (6 bases). CDR1 and CDR2 from the germline V gene are SGHRS and YFSETQ. The CDR3 runs 13 residues. The V end lost 1 base, the J end lost 5 bases, and 10 bases lay between the germline ends. This CDR3 reads CASSLPGVDEQYF. The CDR3 DNA is TGCGCCAGCAGCTTGCCGGGGGTAGACGAGCAGTACTTC.

The chain couples TRBV18 to TRBJ2-1; 11 bases match TRBD2. CDR3 size: 15 residues. J lost 7 bases, V lost 3 bases, and 5 bases had no gene match. CDR1 is KGHSH, CDR2 LQKENI, per germline. This CDR3 is CASSPTSGILNEQFF. CDR3 bases: TGTGCCAGCTCACCGACTAGCGGGATCTTGAATGAGCAGTTCTTC.

The chain uses TRBV3-1 and TRBJ2-7; D unclear. In germline, CDR1 is LGHDT, CDR2 YNNKEL (reference sequence). The V and J ends lost 1 base and 1 base respectively, with 14 bases between them. The CDR3 runs 16 residues. CDR3 bases: TGTGCCAGCAGCCAAGGTGGTTGGGTGAGTTCCTACGAGCAGTACTTC. It specifies CASSQGGWVSSYEQYF.

CDR3 sequence: CASMRWVTGRYEQYF. The CDR3 nucleotides read TGTGCCAGCATGAGATGGGTGACAGGCCGGTACGAGCAGTACTTC. The chain links TRBV6-1 to TRBJ2-7; D may be TRBD1 (6 bases). Trimming left V 7 bases short and J 4 bases short, with 20 bases between. The CDR3 loop spans 15 amino acids. From germline, CDR1 is MNHNS and CDR2 SASEGT.

V is TRBV28 and J is TRBJ2-1, with D hard to call. Trimming cost V 6 bases and J 0 bases, with 12 bases left between them. CDR1 is MDHEN, CDR2 SYDVKM, per germline. This CDR3 region has 15 residues. CDR3 coding DNA: TGTGCCAGCAGCCACCTTCTCCGCTCCTACAATGAGCAGTTCTTC. The encoded protein is CASSHLLRSYNEQFF.

The chain is built from TRBV7-9 and TRBJ1-1; D call uncertain. Trimming pared 5 bases from V and 6 bases from J, leaving 16 bases between. The CDR3 has 14 amino acids. The V gene's germline CDR1 is SEHNR and CDR2 FQNEAQ (reference sequence). The CDR3 reads CASSRERISAEAFF. The CDR3 region has the DNA TGTGCCAGCAGCCGAGAGAGGATTTCGGCTGAAGCTTTCTTT.

The chain couples TRBV6-1 to TRBJ2-7; no reliable D call. V dropped 6 bases and J dropped 3 bases, with 9 bases sitting between them. Per germline, CDR1 MNHNS and CDR2 SASEGT. The CDR3 spans 12 residues. The CDR3: CASRAENYEQYF. The CDR3 nucleotides are TGTGCCAGCAGGGCAGAGAACTACGAGCAGTACTTC.

This chain connects TRBV2 to TRBJ2-1; D is unclear. CDR3 length: 15 residues. Trimming shortened V by 4 bases and J by 0 bases, and 10 bases separated the two germline ends. Germline V CDR1 and CDR2: SNHLY, FYNNEI. CDR3 sequence: CASSAATSSYNEQFF. The CDR3 DNA follows: TGTGCCAGCAGTGCGGCGACCAGCTCCTACAATGAGCAGTTCTTC. The full variable domain, completed using reference TRBV2 and TRBJ2-1, is EPEVTQTPSHQVTQMGQEVILRCVPISNHLYFYWYRQILGQKVEFLVSFYNNEISEKSEIFDDQFSVERPDGSNFTLKIRSTKLEDSAMYFCASSAATSSYNEQFFGPGTRLTVL.

V gene TRBV9 combines with J gene TRBJ1-4, with 7 nucleotides matching TRBD1. Germline loops: CDR1 SGDLS, CDR2 YYNGEE. The CDR3 spans 15 residues. The V gene end was trimmed by 3 bases and the J gene end by 8 bases; junction bases not matched to a gene: 10. DNA for the CDR3: TGTGCCAGCAGCGAGGGGGCCACCGTGAGCGAAAAACTGTTTTTT. This sequence encodes CASSEGATVSEKLFF.

The chain joins TRBV5-4 to TRBJ2-7, with D possibly matching TRBD1 (5 bases). Trimming took off 0 bases at V and 4 bases at J, with 14 bases between the two ends. The CDR3 contains 15 residues. Looked up from germline, CDR1 is SGHNT and CDR2 is YYREEE (reference sequence). Here the CDR3 reads CASSLGTGNQYEQYF. The CDR3 nucleotides are TGTGCCAGCAGCTTGGGCACAGGTAACCAATACGAGCAGTACTTC.

CDR3 in amino acids: CSDLGDRENGYTF. In DNA, the CDR3 is TGCAGCGATCTGGGAGACAGGGAGAATGGCTACACCTTC. V usage is TRBV29-1 and J usage is TRBJ1-2, with TRBD1 matching 7 bases. V lost 7 bases, J lost 6 bases, and 11 bases stayed unmatched. The CDR3 totals 13 residues. From germline, CDR1 is SQVTM and CDR2 ANQGSEA. Complete variable domain (other parts from reference TRBV29-1 and TRBJ1-2): SAVISQKPSRDICQRGTSLTIQCQVDSQVTMMFWYRQQPGQSLTLIATANQGSEATYESGFVIDKFPISRPNLTFSTLTVSNMSPEDSSIYLCSDLGDRENGYTFGSGTRLTVV.

V and J are TRBV28 and TRBJ1-5; D is undetermined. Germline-derived CDR1 and CDR2 are MDHEN and SYDVKM. CDR3 length equals 17 residues. V lost 2 bases and J 2 bases, leaving 16 bases between the germline ends. The CDR3 reads CASSLIPGWYGNQPQHF. The CDR3 DNA is TGTGCCAGCAGTTTAATCCCAGGTTGGTATGGCAATCAGCCCCAGCATTTT.

The chain uses TRBV28 and TRBJ1-1; D perhaps matches TRBD1 (6 bases). Germline-derived CDR1 and CDR2 are MDHEN and SYDVKM. V was clipped by 6 bases and J by 4 bases, with 15 bases between them. This CDR3 spans 14 amino acids. Here the CDR3 DNA reads TGTGCCAGCAGACCTGGCGACAGGAGCACTGAAGCTTTCTTT. Amino acid sequence: CASRPGDRSTEAFF. The variable domain in full, completed from reference TRBV28 and TRBJ1-1, reads DVKVTQSSRYLVKRTGEKVFLECVQDMDHENMFWYRQDPGLGLRLIYFSYDVKMKEKGDIPEGYSVSREKKERFSLILESASTNQTSMYLCASRPGDRSTEAFFGQGTRLTVV.

The chain couples TRBV20-1 to TRBJ2-2; TRBD1 is a possible D gene (7 bases). Germline-derived CDR1 and CDR2 are DFQATT and SNEGSKA (reference sequence). CDR3 length: 13 residues. The V end lost 3 bases, the J end lost 6 bases, and 11 bases lay between the germline ends. The CDR3 region has the DNA TGCAGTGCTAGGGGCAGGGGGGCCGGGGAGCTGTTTTTT. As protein: CSARGRGAGELFF.